Here is one TCR beta chain with its context. The antigen it binds to is not known. Base quality data are lacking; no much larger clone is found one base away. Library preparation used PCR. The sample was run on an Illumina HiSeq 2500. To reduce PCR and sequencing biases, unique molecular identifiers were built into the TCR beta cDNA libraries. About 500,000 cDNA molecules were obtained for every 1 to 10 million input T cells, so each molecule roughly corresponded to one T cell. The patient libraries were prepared and sequenced with the same protocol used for the earlier healthy control dataset. Samples belonging to the same batch were prepared together, multiplexed and sequenced on a shared HiSeq lane. Per the source publication's procedure: MIGEC handled the raw barcoded reads, throwing out single-read molecular identifier groups before consensus assembly and CDR3 extraction. VDJtools was used for post-analysis of the clonotype tables, and diversity was normalized by down-sampling every dataset to the size of the smallest sample. To correct batch-related cross-sample contamination, repertoire overlap clustering matched CDR3 amino acid sequences but not nucleotide sequences. TCRdb reprocessing: public reads trimmed at Q25 with fastp, clones called with MiXCR, in-frame beta chains kept. A single entry per CDR3 protein holds the most common genes and DNA from its merged rows. None of the V and J calls come from the authors' own analysis; TCRdb made them. The sample records hundreds of thousands of distinct CDR3 sequences, approximately 60% of which are singletons. The ten largest clonotypes hold 10% to 12% of the sample.

The CDR3 numbers 14 residues from cysteine through phenylalanine. Only the CDR3 DNA is retained, 42 bases long and in frame from the first base. Clipping removes 5 bases from V and 5 bases from J, with 6 as the unmatched junction base count. The data were obtained in a study of post-analysis software for immune sequencing data (dated by TCRdb to the mid-2010s). Looking at the study overall: Recorded disease courses included relapsing-remitting, secondary progressive and progressive-relapsing multiple sclerosis, with some patients lacking subtype annotation. The patient repertoires were compared against about 10 previously published healthy control repertoires obtained from donors aged 6 to 25 years. A subset of samples was prepared in parallel using single-end sample barcoding, then pooled and co-amplified after Illumina adapter ligation.

Broader findings and caveats from the paper: The multiple sclerosis patient group was slightly younger than the control group. Significantly higher frequencies in patients than in controls were found for a handful of TRBV segments, including TRBV5-6, TRBV5-1 and TRBV20-1. Multiple sclerosis patients had significantly lower normalized Chao1 diversity than controls, a result that suggests substantial peripheral T-cell clonal expansion. When samples were clustered directly using the F measure, samples prepared in the same batch co-clustered strongly, which prompted a batch-effect correction.

To demonstrate the VDJtools post-analysis software, the study profiled TCR beta repertoires from the peripheral blood of under 15 young patients with multiple sclerosis. Multiple sclerosis patients were children and adolescents aged about 6 to 16 years. The rearrangement joined TRBV12-3 or TRBV12-4 to TRBJ2-5; 9 junctional bases match TRBD2. The sequencing sample was made of blood. The sequence was obtained from a girl aged 2 to 10 with multiple sclerosis. Here the CDR3 is given as CASSGGSGRETQYF. The bases read TGTGCCAGCAGTGGGGGGAGCGGGAGGGAGACCCAGTACTTC.